The present T cell receptor beta chain was sequenced within a study of Ad26.COV2.S vaccination and SARS-CoV-2 variants (dated by TCRdb to the early 2020s). Regarding the study in general: Donors in the vaccine arm were drawn from COV1001, a phase I-IIa trial of Ad26.COV2.S in healthy adults that was multicentre, randomized, double-blind and placebo-controlled. Sequencing of the TCRbeta repertoire served to evaluate the specificity and breadth of SARS-CoV-2-reactive T cell receptors following Ad26.COV2.S vaccination. Participants in the trial were split at random into five groups of five each, receiving low-dose or high-dose Ad26.COV2.S once or twice, or else placebo on both occasions. Investigators remained blinded to trial group allocation during experiments and outcome assessment. Ad26.COV2.S was administered intramuscularly at a dose of 5x10^10 or 1x10^11 viral particles, either as one shot or as two shots given 56 days apart. A total of 32 samples were included in the TCR-sequenced set, comprising roughly 19 Ad26.COV2.S vaccine recipients, 5 placebo recipients and 8 SARS-CoV-2 convalescent individuals.

CDR1 SEHNR and CDR2 FQNEAQ are derived from the germline V gene (reference sequence). Between the V and J ends, shortened by 3 bases and 0 bases respectively, the junction contains 5 bases. From cysteine to phenylalanine, the CDR3 is 14 amino acids long. Only the CDR3 DNA is retained, 42 bases long and in frame from the first base. The treatment or condition label of this sample denotes: roughly 19 received Ad26.COV2.S at low or high dose, single or two shots; 5 received placebo; per-sample allocation not given. For vaccine and placebo recipients, the sequenced repertoires came from samples collected on day 63 after the first injection. In Cohort 1b, about 25 adults aged 18-55 years were enrolled at a single site in Boston, USA, between 29 July and 7 August 2020. Ad26.COV2.S consisted of a replication-incompetent adenovirus type 26 vector by which a prefusion-stabilized SARS-CoV-2 spike protein from the original Wuhan strain was expressed.

Turning to this clone: Its cognate antigen has yet to be identified. Base qualities are not provided; no much larger clone lies one nucleotide away.

Overall results and qualifications from the work: Vaccine and placebo recipients had similar non-spike TCR breadth, a finding consistent with the vaccine containing only spike. Ad26.COV2.S recipients had higher spike-specific TCR breadth than placebo recipients (P = 0.0014). The study was not powered to compare responses between vaccine doses or regimens. It was noted by the authors that total T cell responses may have been underestimated by the TCR breadth and depth analyses. After vaccination, spike-specific CD8+ and CD4+ T cell responses were reported to show substantial breadth.

The immunoSEQ Assay was used to sequence TCRbeta CDR3 regions. After extraction, genomic DNA underwent amplification by bias-controlled multiplex PCR, followed by high-throughput sequencing. In the source study's methods: To quantify the absolute abundance of every unique TCRbeta CDR3 region, sequences were collapsed and filtered. Usable DNA was measured by amplifying reference genes present in all nucleated cells, and TCRbeta template counts were normalized to that usable DNA to estimate T cell fraction. Repertoire TCRs were annotated as SARS-CoV-2-specific when V gene, CDR3 amino acid sequence and J gene were exactly matched to a known reactive TCR set. The reference SARS-CoV-2 TCR set was obtained from MIRA and was filtered for enrichment in COVID-19-positive ImmuneCODE repertoires, whereby public or cross-reactive TCRs were removed. Based on the MIRA antigens, annotated TCRs were further analysed at the level of specific ORF or position within ORF. Breadth was defined as the number of annotated unique rearrangements divided by the total number of unique productive rearrangements, and depth was defined as the summed frequency of the annotated unique rearrangements. Two-sided Wilcoxon rank-sum tests were applied when comparing TCR breadth between groups. What TCRdb holds here is the immuneACCESS table cut down to in-frame rearrangements. Part of the clones is not present; checked against another copy, under half of the missing clones reflect an unresolved V gene, and the others are unexplained. That table gives V, J and clone size, and the DNA gave D and trimming. The sample table records 350,000 to 400,000 clones; about nine tenths of these occur just once. Clones ranked in the top ten supply around 3.4% of the sample.

Sequenced material: peripheral blood, taken in a trial of Ad26.COV2.S vaccine versus placebo. Recombination linked TRBV7-9 to TRBJ1-4; confidence is insufficient to name the D gene. This clonotype originated in a person aged 18-60 years who received the Ad26.COV2.S COVID-19 vaccine or a placebo. At the DNA level, the sequence is TGTGCCAGCAGCTTGGCGGCAACTAATGAAAAACTGTTTTTT. It is translated as CASSLAATNEKLFF.